This section outlines one TCR beta chain sequence together with its context. Its antigen remains undetermined. Per-base quality was not reported, and no clone a single base away is much larger than it. The data originate from a study of cytomegalovirus exposure and HLA in healthy donors (dated by TCRdb to 2016 to 2017). The study in broad terms: An earlier analysis of some 550 of the donors reported 250 to 300 Gb of sequence data and around 110 million unique TCR beta sequences from approximately 180 million T cells. The study aimed to test whether cataloging public T cell receptors could reveal signatures of past pathogen exposure. HLA typing included class I and class II loci at four-digit resolution. All discovery cohort repertoires had been generated on a single sequencing platform. To predict cytomegalovirus infection status, the study brought together high-throughput TCR immunosequencing, statistical association of individual TCRs with disease status, and machine learning. Typing coverage differed by locus: A, B, C, DRB1 and DQB1 were typed in roughly 629-630 donors, DQA1 in 522, DPA1 in roughly 590, and DPB1 in around 490. A later genetic analysis took genome-wide SNP genotypes for about 55% of the 666 donors and used that subset as a discovery cohort. Rather than drawing on any new phenotypic data, the later analysis identified candidate immune exposures from TCR beta sequences and the way those sequences occurred across donors. Roughly five DR-DQ haplotypes were handled as single units for association and clustering because linkage in the cohort was strong. Among 398 genotyped donors of the cohort, an average of approximately 240,000 unique TCR beta nucleotide sequences was sequenced per donor, of which about 19% were non-productive. Donor age, sex, ethnicity and CMV serostatus were collected together with the repertoire data. The T cell repertoires of around 730 subjects were profiled by immunosequencing and related to cytomegalovirus serostatus. Along with the approximately 670-subject first cohort, a separate validation cohort of approximately 110 different subjects was used. An early release covering over 500 HLA-typed donors comprised 250 to 350 gigabases of sequencing data and 85 million or so unique TCR sequences. A later analysis re-examined previously published TCR beta repertoires from 610 or so donors and added high-resolution HLA genotyping to investigate patterns of TCR occurrence. An earlier analysis of several hundred of the donors applied high-throughput TCR beta sequencing to assess whether each TCR beta V gene segment acted as functional or pseudogenic. Of the approximately 400 genotyped donors, approximately 80% were placed in the genetic ancestry cluster associated with self-reported Caucasian donors.

Results the study describes overall, beyond this receptor: According to a later analysis, TCR association rates differed among HLA loci, with DRB1 alleles showing the most associated TCRs and HLA-C alleles showing the fewest. A later analysis found that most CMV-associated TCR beta chains appeared HLA-restricted, with HLA associations seemingly driven largely by CMV exposure. The classifier was reported to diagnose cytomegalovirus status with high specificity and sensitivity in both the original cohort and the validation cohort. The presence/absence analyses assumed that sequencing depth was roughly uniform across donors, and that assumption may not be true. In vitro tests confirmed that a few of the cytomegalovirus-associated TCR beta chains recognize cytomegalovirus antigens. Because HLA typing was missing for some donors at each locus, association tests included only the typed subset. A group of highly shared sequence variants was considered likely to be a technical artifact of the sequencing pipeline. In a later genetic analysis, a missense DCLRE1C variant was associated with V-gene and J-gene trimming of TCR beta chains, and the association was replicated in an independent cohort. A later analysis reported that several top co-occurrence clusters appeared linked to parvovirus B19, influenza, CMV and Epstein-Barr virus. Correlated functional status among segregating V segments might reflect linkage disequilibrium, but an unknown experimental factor could not be ruled out. Because counts were too low, more than 15 rarely observed V segments, including chromosome 9 orphons, were left out of the earlier analysis of some 600 of the donors. A later analysis associated 15,000 to 20,000 TCR beta sequences with specific HLA alleles at a false discovery rate of 0.05. The cohort was sequenced for TCR beta chains only, and without alpha or paired-chain data the features that could be detected were limited. The authors suggested that the approach could potentially be generalized to other disease states and immunological phenotypes. In an earlier analysis of 587 of the donors, most TCR beta V segments were observed in productive rearrangements about 90% or about 30% of the time, broadly matching IMGT annotations. Across donors, most TCR sequences were observed very rarely, whereas some public TCRs were present in many individuals. In a later analysis, HLA-associated TCR beta chains showed more clonal expansion and lower generation probabilities than non-associated chains that were equally common. Some IMGT-functional V segments, including TRBV6-2 and TRBV6-3, could not be distinguished by the 87-base-pair reads and were therefore excluded. In a later genetic analysis, fewer N-insertions in productive TCRs were reported among donors in an Asian-associated ancestry cluster than the roughly 640-donor mean. In the study, about 150 TCR beta chains were listed as associated with cytomegalovirus. For the cohort, immune exposure information was limited to CMV serostatus. When HLA alleles, especially DR and DQ, strongly co-occurred, TCR associations were difficult to assign to individual alleles. A further reported finding was that TCR beta sequences accurately predicted the HLA-A and HLA-B alleles for most subjects in the first cohort.

Including the terminal cysteine and phenylalanine, the CDR3 comprises 14 residues. CDR3 DNA is the only sequence kept; it has 42 bases, read in frame from the first base. Relative to germline, V is missing 6 bases and J is missing 5 bases, with 6 bases of the junction outside any gene match. The CDR1 and CDR2 encoded by the germline V gene are MGHRA and YSYEKL. In total, fewer than 750 healthy bone marrow donors made up the cohort. At the time of sampling, every cohort member was nominally healthy, though immune exposures that went unrecorded were likely present. The donor was CMV seronegative and was included in the group of under 450 seronegative cohort members. Every donor gave a peripheral blood sample, and the peripheral blood mononuclear cells from that sample were used for TCR beta sequencing. Genomic DNA was extracted from the blood cell samples with the Qiagen DNeasy Blood Extraction Kit.

The library was prepared using the immunoSEQ multiplex PCR assay. A mixture of 60 forward primers for TCR Vbeta segments and 13 reverse primers for TCR Jbeta segments was used in the multiplex PCR. Amplification of the CDR3 region of rearranged TCR beta genes was performed with a multiplex PCR assay on genomic DNA. The amplified TCR beta libraries were sequenced on the Illumina HiSeq System as 87-base-pair reads. Processing in the source paper ran as follows. A later analysis counted approximately 84 million unique TCR beta chains across the approximately 700 repertoires, and some 11 million of these chains were shared by at least two donors. To remove PCR and sequencing errors, raw reads were error-corrected and collapsed into unique sequences using a nearest-neighbor algorithm that merged closely related sequences. To assign V, D and J gene segments, CDR3 sequences were aligned to IMGT reference sequences. Each retained sequence needed at least a six-nucleotide match to both a V gene segment and a J gene segment. Rearrangements were classified as productive when the CDR3 lacked stop codons and remained in frame with V and J, and all other rearrangements were classified as non-productive. CDR3 was defined according to IMGT convention as the region running from the second conserved V-encoded cysteine to the conserved J-encoded phenylalanine. In an earlier analysis of approximately 590 of the donors, sequences lacking an unambiguous match to a single V gene segment were excluded. An earlier analysis of 587 of the donors called V segments functional above 56.7% productive rearrangements and segregating when the between-donor standard deviation exceeded 5%. A statistical classification framework was built for diagnosing cytomegalovirus status from the catalog of TCR beta chain sequences. In a later analysis, V and J genes were assigned by comparing TCR nucleotide sequences against IMGT/GENE-DB human TR gene sequences. In a later analysis, CDR3 sequences and most-parsimonious VDJ recombination scenarios were assigned using the TCRdist pipeline. In a later analysis, each TCR beta chain was defined by its CDR3 amino acid sequence together with its V-gene family, and reads without a unique V-gene family were excluded. As a way to deal with suspected cross-contamination and a sequencing artifact, a later analysis dropped under 600 nucleotide sequences that were highly shared and had low generation probability. A later analysis calculated a clonal expansion index for each public chain from normalized within-repertoire ranks of inferred template counts. In a later analysis, generation probabilities were computed using a VDJ recombination model fitted to out-of-frame rearrangements, and the results were checked against IGoR. Hypergeometric tests were used in a later analysis to score TCR-TCR, TCR-HLA and TCR-CMV co-occurrence, with a repertoire-size bias correction applied to the TCR pairs. False discovery rates were estimated in a later analysis by permuting HLA or CMV assignments 20 times. In a later analysis, co-occurring TCRs were grouped using DBSCAN, with TCRdist sequence similarity added in when clustering inside HLA-allele-positive subsets. For co-occurrence clustering, repertoires with fewer than 30,000 or more than 120,000 public chains were excluded, along with a handful of repertoires with anomalous nucleotide sharing. TCRdb holds this immuneACCESS table with in-frame rearrangements only. Some clones are missing; in checked studies, unresolved V genes explain under half, and the rest has no known cause. The DNA gave D and trimming, while V, J and clone size come from that table. This sample lists about 140,000 clones; roughly 80% were detected once. The ten largest clones take up around 4.1% of the sample.

This sequence uses TRBV4-1 and TRBJ1-1; 10 bases in between match TRBD1. This sequence originates from a man aged 35 to 55 in good health and CMV-seronegative. The sample comprised PBMCs. The CDR3 sequence is CASRVGQGRTEAFF. DNA sequence: TGCGCCAGCAGGGTGGGACAGGGGAGAACTGAAGCTTTCTTT.